The 26 T cell receptor beta chains below were found in one sample sequenced in a study of blood T cells in healthy people across ages (dated by TCRdb to 2015 to 2017). Preparation of the library involved 5' RACE. Sequencing was carried out with an Illumina HiSeq 2500. A second PCR of roughly 6 to 11 cycles was performed with a sample-barcoded 5' primer and a J-beta primer mix. Using fastp trimming at Q25 and MiXCR clonotype assembly, TCRdb reanalyzed the public sequencing data and kept in-frame beta chains. Rows are unified per CDR3 protein, each entry keeping the most common DNA and genes. In this sample the table shows approximately 820,000 distinct CDR3 sequences, under 55% of which occur a single time. The ten biggest clones cover roughly 18% of the sample. Sequenced material: blood. All receptors derive from a man in his 60s in good health.

This chain links TRBV7-2 with TRBJ1-2; TRBD1 might be the D (5 bases). The CDR3 totals 15 residues. Trimming left V 4 bases short and J 1 base short, with 13 bases between. Germline V CDR1 and CDR2: SGHTA, FQGNSA. The CDR3 DNA is TGTGCCAGCAGCTCTGGGGCGACAGTTAACTATGGCTACACCTTC. This sequence encodes CASSSGATVNYGYTF. The complete variable domain, with remaining parts taken from reference TRBV7-2 and TRBJ1-2, reads GAGVSQSPSNKVTEKGKDVELRCDPISGHTALYWYRQSLGQGLEFLIYFQGNSAPDKSGLPSDRFSAERTGGSVSTLTIQRTQQEDSAVYLCASSSGATVNYGYTFGSGTRLTVV.

This clonotype was seen once. The rearrangement links TRBV3-1 to TRBJ2-7, with 7 bases fitting TRBD2. With 2 bases clipped from V and 0 bases from J, the junction kept 4 bases outside the gene matches. The CDR3 covers 15 residues. CDR1 and CDR2 from the germline V gene are LGHDT and YNNKEL (reference sequence). The CDR3 coding sequence is TGTGCCAGCAGCCAAACTAGCGAGAGCTCCTACGAGCAGTACTTC. Its translation: CASSQTSESSYEQYF.

The V call is TRBV9, the J call TRBJ2-1; 15 nucleotides line up with TRBD2. From germline, CDR1 is SGDLS and CDR2 YYNGEE. The CDR3 is made up of 17 amino acids. J lost 5 bases, V lost 0 bases, and 3 bases had no gene match. The CDR3 nucleotides are TGTGCCAGCAGCGTAGTGGGACTAGCGGGGGGCCACAATGAGCAGTTCTTC. Its protein is CASSVVGLAGGHNEQFF.

This clonotype occurred a few times. The chain links TRBV6-5 to TRBJ2-1; D unresolved. This CDR3 is 15 amino acids long. The V gene's germline CDR1 is MNHEY and CDR2 SVGAGI. The germline V and J ends were trimmed by 6 bases and 7 bases, with 19 bases remaining between them. The DNA of the CDR3 is TGTGCCAGCAGAGAAGCCGGGTCCTCTTATAATGAGCAGTTCTTC. This sequence encodes CASREAGSSYNEQFF.

This clonotype was detected only a few times. This chain connects TRBV7-3 to TRBJ2-3; D possibly uses TRBD1 or TRBD2 (6 bases each). Germline-derived CDR1 and CDR2 are SGHTA and FQGTGA. V was pared by 1 base and J by 3 bases, with 17 bases between. This CDR3 is 17 amino acids long. The CDR3 sequence: CASSLKPYRGETDTQYF. CDR3 nucleotides: TGTGCCAGCAGCTTAAAGCCCTATAGGGGGGAGACAGATACGCAGTATTTT.

J is TRBJ1-5 and V is TRBV7-2; D remains unclear. The CDR3 is 13 residues long. Germline V gives CDR1 SGHTA, CDR2 FQGNSA. V lost 10 bases and J 3 bases, leaving 13 bases between the germline ends. As DNA, the CDR3 is TGTGCCAACAGTCACCTCCCCAATCAGCCCCAGCATTTT. Translation: CANSHLPNQPQHF.

The CDR3 DNA is TGTGCCAGCAGTTGGGACTACGGGGGGAGCACAGATACGCAGTATTTT. This sequence encodes CASSWDYGGSTDTQYF. The gene calls are TRBV28 and TRBJ2-3; 7 bases are shared with TRBD2. Trimming removed 4 bases from V and 0 bases from J; junction bases left unmatched: 7. The CDR3 consists of 16 residues. Germline V gene lookup returns CDR1 MDHEN and CDR2 SYDVKM.

V usage is TRBV7-2 and J usage is TRBJ2-1; 7 nucleotides line up with TRBD2. Per the germline V gene, CDR1 is SGHTA and CDR2 is FQGNSA. This CDR3 comprises 13 residues. J was trimmed by 6 bases and V by 4 bases; bases with no gene match: 3. CDR3 DNA: TGTGCCAGCAGCTCCACTAGCGTCAATGAGCAGTTCTTC. It is translated as CASSSTSVNEQFF.

V gene TRBV12-3 or TRBV12-4 combines with J gene TRBJ2-5, with TRBD2 matching 7 bases. The CDR3 spans 14 residues. V was clipped by 2 bases and J by 7 bases; unmatched bases: 7. CDR3 coding DNA: TGTGCCAGCAGTTTAAGGGCAGGGAGGGGGACCCAGTACTTC. Translating it yields CASSLRAGRGTQYF.

The chain is built from TRBV4-3 and TRBJ2-1; 8 bases map to TRBD1. CDR1 LGHNA and CDR2 YSLEER come from the germline V gene. The V gene end was trimmed by 2 bases and the J gene end by 4 bases; junction bases not matched to a gene: 13. The CDR3 spans 18 residues. The CDR3 reads CASSQLRAQGEGYNEQFF. For the CDR3, the DNA is TGCGCCAGCAGCCAACTTCGGGCACAGGGGGAAGGTTACAATGAGCAGTTCTTC.

This clonotype was seen repeatedly, ten times or more. The CDR3 nucleotides read TGTGCCTGGAGTGTAGGAACGAACACTGAAGCTTTCTTT. It encodes CAWSVGTNTEAFF. The gene calls are TRBV30 and TRBJ1-1; D is undetermined. CDR3 length: 13 amino acids. Germline values: CDR1 GTSNPN, CDR2 SVGIG (reference sequence). The ends were cut back, 0 bases at V and 1 base at J, with 6 bases in the middle. The full variable domain, with the rest looked up from reference TRBV30 and TRBJ1-1, is SQTIHQWPATLVQPVGSPLSLECTVEGTSNPNLYWYRQAAGRGLQLLFYSVGIGQISSEVPQNLSASRPQDRQFILSSKKLLLSDSGFYLCAWSVGTNTEAFFGQGTRLTVV.

The chain employs TRBV25-1 and TRBJ2-7; 8 bases line up with TRBD1. The end of the DNA aligns better with TRBJ2-5, so the J call may be wrong. Germline loops: CDR1 MGHDK, CDR2 SYGVNS. The CDR3 has 13 residues. CDR3 residues: CASSATGAETQYF. CDR3 DNA: TGTGCCAGCAGTGCGACAGGGGCGGAGACCCAGTACTTC.

The chain is built from TRBV12-3 or TRBV12-4 and TRBJ2-3; 9 positions agree with TRBD1. The CDR3 is made up of 17 amino acids. The V and J ends lost 2 bases and 4 bases, in that order; junction bases with no gene match: 10. The CDR3 spells CASSLFKWDRVPDTQYF. CDR3 DNA: TGTGCCAGCAGTTTATTTAAATGGGACAGGGTTCCAGATACGCAGTATTTT.

The sample holds many counts of this clonotype. V usage is TRBV12-3 or TRBV12-4 and J usage is TRBJ2-5, with 9 bases fitting TRBD2. Trimming took 7 bases from V and 5 from J; bases not matched to a gene: 8. CDR3 length: 14 amino acids. The CDR3 DNA reads TGTGCCAGCAACATTGCGGGGGGGCAGGAGACCCAGTACTTC. Amino acids: CASNIAGGQETQYF.

The sample holds many counts of this clonotype. This rearrangement joins TRBV12-3 or TRBV12-4 to TRBJ2-5; the D is unclear. V lost 7 bases and J 5 bases, leaving 14 bases between the germline ends. The CDR3 runs to 13 residues. CDR3 residues: CASTDRHIETQYF. The CDR3 region has the DNA TGTGCCAGCACCGACCGGCACATTGAGACCCAGTACTTC.

This rearrangement joins TRBV7-6 to TRBJ2-1; D may be TRBD1 or TRBD2 (5 bases each). Germline CDR1 reads SGHVS; CDR2 reads FNYEAQ. This CDR3 is built from 17 residues. V gave up 1 base and J gave up 0 bases, with 13 bases separating them. The CDR3 DNA follows: TGTGCCAGCAGCTTAGGGGACCTGCGCGGCTCCTACAATGAGCAGTTCTTC. Protein product: CASSLGDLRGSYNEQFF.

The rearrangement uses TRBV5-1 and TRBJ2-5; 7 nucleotides match TRBD1. This CDR3 is 17 amino acids long. The V and J ends lost 3 bases and 11 bases, in that order; junction bases with no gene match: 22. CDR1 and CDR2 (germline): SGHRS, YFSETQ. DNA of the CDR3: TGCGCCAGCAGCTCAAACCCCGGGACAGTCTCCTACAATGAGCAGTACTTC. This encodes CASSSNPGTVSYNEQYF.

The genes are TRBV2 and TRBJ1-1; TRBD1 is a possible D gene (5 bases). V was trimmed by 5 bases and J by 6 bases, leaving 19 bases between them. The CDR3 is 15 residues long. Germline loops: CDR1 SNHLY, CDR2 FYNNEI. DNA of the CDR3: TGTGCCAGCAGTCCCCCCCGGGGGATCTGGGCTGAAGCTTTCTTT. Residues: CASSPPRGIWAEAFF.

The V gene is TRBV20-1, the J gene TRBJ1-2, with a tentative D call TRBD1 (5 bases). The V end was cut by 7 bases, the J end by 2 bases, with 14 bases between. Germline assignment: CDR1 DFQATT and CDR2 SNEGSKA (reference sequence). This CDR3 is built from 13 residues. The CDR3 is CSVTRAGNYGYTF. The CDR3 nucleotides are TGCAGTGTCACTAGGGCAGGGAACTATGGCTACACCTTC.

This clonotype was counted many times. The chain links TRBV15 to TRBJ1-5, with 10 bases that match TRBD1. The CDR3 has 14 residues. CDR1 is LNHNV and CDR2 is YYDKDF in the germline V gene (reference sequence). V lost 9 bases and J lost 6; bases outside the gene matches: 8. The CDR3 coding sequence is TGTGCCACGGGACAGGGGCGGAGCGGTCAGCCCCAGCATTTT. The encoded protein is CATGQGRSGQPQHF.

This clonotype was detected a few times. The V and J genes are TRBV2 and TRBJ1-5; tentatively, D is TRBD1 (6 bases). The germline gives CDR1 SNHLY, CDR2 FYNNEI. The CDR3 has 14 residues. Trimming left V 6 bases short and J 5 bases short, with 14 bases between. The DNA for the CDR3 is TGTGCCAGCAGCGGACAGATGCCTGATCAGCCCCAGCATTTT. The encoded protein is CASSGQMPDQPQHF.

The gene calls are TRBV9 and TRBJ1-2; D may be TRBD1 (6 bases). V lost 4 bases to trimming and J lost 5 bases, with 21 bases between them. CDR1 and CDR2 from the germline V gene are SGDLS and YYNGEE. This CDR3 spans 16 amino acids. The CDR3 DNA sequence: TGTGCCAGCAGCCCGGGCGGCGGGGGCTTAAATTATGGCTACACCTTC. Its translation is CASSPGGGGLNYGYTF.

This clonotype was counted at least ten times. The V call is TRBV11-3, the J call TRBJ2-7; D remains ambiguous. The CDR3 spans 14 residues. Germline V gene data show CDR1 as SGHNT and CDR2 as YENEEA. V shed 3 bases and J shed 2 bases, with 11 bases lying between them. The CDR3 protein is CASSLSPVTYEQYF. The CDR3 DNA sequence: TGTGCCAGCAGCTTGAGTCCGGTAACCTACGAGCAGTACTTC.

The chain couples TRBV5-6 to TRBJ2-7; D might be TRBD1 (6 bases). Deletions cut 6 bases from V and 3 bases from J, with 16 bases between. This CDR3 is 14 amino acids long. Germline V gives CDR1 SGHDT, CDR2 YYEEEE. CDR3 coding DNA: TGTGCCAGCACCAAACAGGGAAAGGGCTACGAGCAGTACTTC. Amino acids: CASTKQGKGYEQYF.

The sample holds a few counts of this clonotype. The chain employs TRBV12-3 or TRBV12-4 and TRBJ1-1; perhaps TRBD1 as D (6 bases). This CDR3 is 16 amino acids long. Trimming pared 5 bases from V and 2 bases from J, leaving 18 bases between. CDR3 DNA: TGTGCCAGCAGTCCTCGCCCCGGGACACCTAACACTGAAGCTTTCTTT. Protein sequence: CASSPRPGTPNTEAFF.

CDR3 bases: TGTGCCAGCAGTGGAATCGACAGGGGGCTCGACGAGCAGTACTTC. Amino acids: CASSGIDRGLDEQYF. V gene TRBV6-1 combines with J gene TRBJ2-4; TRBD1 aligns across 10 bases. With the DNA end fitting TRBJ2-7 better, the J assignment may be wrong. From germline, CDR1 is MNHNS and CDR2 SASEGT. The CDR3 is 15 amino acids.